The entry below gives a single T cell receptor (beta chain) sequence along with its context. This clone's antigen is unknown. No per-base quality is available; no much larger clone lies one base away. The germline V gene (reference sequence) yields SEHNR for CDR1 and FQNEAQ for CDR2. The germline V and J ends show losses of 4 bases and 5 bases respectively, and no gene match explains 4 bases of the junction. Measured from the cysteine to the phenylalanine, the CDR3 is 14 residues long. CDR3 DNA only is kept here, 42 bases in frame from base 1. The source of the sample is a study of response to subunit inactivated influenza vaccine listed by TCRdb under 2018. Concerning the study at large: To follow how T cells responded to a trivalent subunit inactivated influenza vaccine, the researchers relied on deep quantitative profiling of the T cell receptor repertoire.

Receptors were amplified or captured by RT-PCR. TCRdb names Illumina HiSeq 2500 as the instrument used. TCRdb reran the public reads through fastp at Q25 and MiXCR, keeping productive beta chains. Duplicate CDR3 protein sequences are folded into a single record with the most common DNA and genes. This sample gives about 160,000 distinct CDR3 sequences in total; around 9.9% of them show up just once. Jointly, the top ten make up roughly 12% of the sample. The label giving this sample's time point can be read as: 45 days after influenza vaccine administration. General study outcomes and caveats: According to the authors, only a limited number of new T cells may be recruited by each seasonal influenza vaccination.

The TCR originated in a man in his fifties who received an inactivated influenza vaccine. Donor details come from another sample of the same person, matched by shared clones. Sample: non-naive T cells sorted from PBMCs, taken 40 to 50 days after vaccination. The cell subset or site label, as the study defines it: memory T cell fraction. The V gene is TRBV7-9 and the J gene is TRBJ2-7, with TRBD2 matching 11 junction bases. The nucleotides read TGTGCCAGCAGCTATAGCGGGGGGGCGAACGAGCAGTACTTC. This translates into CASSYSGGANEQYF.